This TCR beta chain was recovered during a study of shared clonotypes between healthy human individuals. Whole-study context: Plates per donor: three CD4 naive, three CD4 memory, two CD8 naive, one CD8 memory. Study-level points and caveats: Genetic and exposure-history diversity was limited by the few donors.

On this clone itself: As yet, its antigen is unknown.

This CDR3 comprises 15 residues. Looked up from germline, CDR1 is SGDLS and CDR2 is YYNGEE. V lost 4 bases, J lost 7 bases, and 6 bases stayed unmatched. Profiling relied on immunoSEQ multiplex PCR, and the TCRdb table lists in-frame clones only, not all of them. The table records over a million clones, roughly 95% of them present only once. The gene calls are TRBV9 and TRBJ2-1; 12 bases are shared with TRBD2. The receptor comes from a man younger than 40 in good health. The sequenced material came from naive CD4+ T cells sorted from blood. The subset here: CD45RA+ positively selected. The CDR3, as DNA: TGTGCCAGCAGCCCTCACGGGACTAGCGGGAATGAGCAGTTCTTC. The encoded protein is CASSPHGTSGNEQFF.